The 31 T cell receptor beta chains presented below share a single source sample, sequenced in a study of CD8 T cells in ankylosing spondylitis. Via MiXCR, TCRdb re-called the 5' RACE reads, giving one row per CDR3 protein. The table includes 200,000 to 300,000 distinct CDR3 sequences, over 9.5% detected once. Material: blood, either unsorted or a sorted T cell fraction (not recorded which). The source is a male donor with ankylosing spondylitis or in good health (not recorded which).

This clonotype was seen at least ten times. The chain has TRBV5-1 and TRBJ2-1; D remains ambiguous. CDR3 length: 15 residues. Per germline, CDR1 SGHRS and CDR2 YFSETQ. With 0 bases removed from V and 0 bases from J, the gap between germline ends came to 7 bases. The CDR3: CASSLEAPSYNEQFF. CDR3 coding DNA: TGCGCCAGCAGCTTGGAGGCCCCCTCCTACAATGAGCAGTTCTTC.

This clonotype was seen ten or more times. CDR3 amino acids: CSADQGAAEAFF. CDR3 nucleotides: TGCAGTGCTGACCAGGGGGCCGCTGAAGCTTTCTTT. The chain uses TRBV20-1 and TRBJ1-1; TRBD1 matches 8 bases. The ends lost 5 bases at V and 6 bases at J; junction bases unmatched: 5. CDR1 and CDR2 (germline): DFQATT, SNEGSKA (reference sequence). CDR3 length equals 12 residues.

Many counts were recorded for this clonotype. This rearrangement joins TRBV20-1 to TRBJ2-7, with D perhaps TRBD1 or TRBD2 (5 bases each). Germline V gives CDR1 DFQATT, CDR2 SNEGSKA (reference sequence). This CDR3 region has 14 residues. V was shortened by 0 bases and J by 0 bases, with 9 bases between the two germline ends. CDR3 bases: TGCAGTGCTAGAGAGGGGACGGTCTCCTACGAGCAGTACTTC. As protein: CSAREGTVSYEQYF.

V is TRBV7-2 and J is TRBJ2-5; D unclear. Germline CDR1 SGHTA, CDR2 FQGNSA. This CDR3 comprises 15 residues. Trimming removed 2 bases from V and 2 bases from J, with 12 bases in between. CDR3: CASSLSTSPQETQYF. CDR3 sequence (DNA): TGTGCCAGCAGCTTATCCACATCTCCTCAAGAGACCCAGTACTTC.

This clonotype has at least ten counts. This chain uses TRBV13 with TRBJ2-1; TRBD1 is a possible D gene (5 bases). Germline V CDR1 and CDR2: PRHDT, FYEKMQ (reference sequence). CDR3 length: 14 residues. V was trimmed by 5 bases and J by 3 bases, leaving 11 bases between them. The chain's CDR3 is CASSAGSNYNEQFF. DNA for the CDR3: TGTGCCAGCAGCGCAGGGTCCAACTACAATGAGCAGTTCTTC.

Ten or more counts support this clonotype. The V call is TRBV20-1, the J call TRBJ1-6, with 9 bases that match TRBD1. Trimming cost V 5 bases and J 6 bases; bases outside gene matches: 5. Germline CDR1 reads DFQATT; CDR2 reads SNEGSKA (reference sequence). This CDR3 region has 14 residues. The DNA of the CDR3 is TGCAGTGCTGAGGACAGGGGTAGTAATTCACCCCTCCACTTT. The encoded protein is CSAEDRGSNSPLHF.

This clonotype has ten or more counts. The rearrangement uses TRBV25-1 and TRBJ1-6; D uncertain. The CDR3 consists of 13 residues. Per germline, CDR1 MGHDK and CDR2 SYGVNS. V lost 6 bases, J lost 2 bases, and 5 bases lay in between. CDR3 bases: TGTGCCAGCAGAGCCGCCTATAATTCACCCCTCCACTTT. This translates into CASRAAYNSPLHF.

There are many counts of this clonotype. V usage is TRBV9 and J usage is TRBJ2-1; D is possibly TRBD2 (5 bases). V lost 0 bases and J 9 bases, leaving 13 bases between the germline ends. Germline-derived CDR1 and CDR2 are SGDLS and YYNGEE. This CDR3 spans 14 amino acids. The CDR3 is CASSVAPDEGEQFF. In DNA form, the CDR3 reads TGTGCCAGCAGCGTAGCTCCGGATGAGGGTGAGCAGTTCTTC.

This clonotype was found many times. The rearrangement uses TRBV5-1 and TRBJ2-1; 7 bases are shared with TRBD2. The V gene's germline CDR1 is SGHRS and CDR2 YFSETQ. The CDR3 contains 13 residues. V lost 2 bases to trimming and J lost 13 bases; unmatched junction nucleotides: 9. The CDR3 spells CASSFPSGGEQFF. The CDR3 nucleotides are TGCGCCAGCAGCTTTCCTAGCGGAGGGGAACAGTTCTTC.

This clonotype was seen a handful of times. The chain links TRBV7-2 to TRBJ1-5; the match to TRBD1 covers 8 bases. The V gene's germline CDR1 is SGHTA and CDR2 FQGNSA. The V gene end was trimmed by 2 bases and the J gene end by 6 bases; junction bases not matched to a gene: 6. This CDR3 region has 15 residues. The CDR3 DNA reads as TGTGCCAGCAGCTTAATCGGACAGGGCGGTCAGCCCCAGCATTTT. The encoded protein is CASSLIGQGGQPQHF.

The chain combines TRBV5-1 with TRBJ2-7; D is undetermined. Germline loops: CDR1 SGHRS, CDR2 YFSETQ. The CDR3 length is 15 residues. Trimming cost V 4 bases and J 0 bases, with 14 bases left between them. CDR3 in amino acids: CASSPTLSSSYEQYF. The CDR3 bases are TGCGCCAGCAGCCCCACACTCTCGAGCTCCTACGAGCAGTACTTC.

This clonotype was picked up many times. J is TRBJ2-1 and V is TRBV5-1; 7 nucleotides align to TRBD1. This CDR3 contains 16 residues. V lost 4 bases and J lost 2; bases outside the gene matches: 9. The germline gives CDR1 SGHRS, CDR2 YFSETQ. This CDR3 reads CASSQDRVSAYNEQFF. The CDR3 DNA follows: TGCGCCAGCAGCCAAGACAGGGTATCGGCCTACAATGAGCAGTTCTTC. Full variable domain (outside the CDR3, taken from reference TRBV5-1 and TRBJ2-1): KAGVTQTPRYLIKTRGQQVTLSCSPISGHRSVSWYQQTPGQGLQFLFEYFSETQRNKGNFPGRFSGRQFSNSRSEMNVSTLELGDSALYLCASSQDRVSAYNEQFFGPGTRLTVL.

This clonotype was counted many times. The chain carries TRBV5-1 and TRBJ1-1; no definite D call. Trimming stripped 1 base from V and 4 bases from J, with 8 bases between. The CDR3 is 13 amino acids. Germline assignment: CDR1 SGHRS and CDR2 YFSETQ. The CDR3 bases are TGCGCCAGCAGCTTGCCGGAATTCACTGAAGCTTTCTTT. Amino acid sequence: CASSLPEFTEAFF. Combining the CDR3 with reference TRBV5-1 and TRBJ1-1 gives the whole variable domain KAGVTQTPRYLIKTRGQQVTLSCSPISGHRSVSWYQQTPGQGLQFLFEYFSETQRNKGNFPGRFSGRQFSNSRSEMNVSTLELGDSALYLCASSLPEFTEAFFGQGTRLTVV.

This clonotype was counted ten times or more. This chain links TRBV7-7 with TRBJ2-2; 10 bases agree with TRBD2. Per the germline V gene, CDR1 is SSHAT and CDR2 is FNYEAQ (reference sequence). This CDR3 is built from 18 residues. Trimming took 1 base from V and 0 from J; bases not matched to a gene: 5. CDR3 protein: CASSLVAGGLTNTGELFF. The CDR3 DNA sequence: TGTGCCAGCAGCTTAGTAGCGGGGGGTCTAACGAACACCGGGGAGCTGTTTTTT.

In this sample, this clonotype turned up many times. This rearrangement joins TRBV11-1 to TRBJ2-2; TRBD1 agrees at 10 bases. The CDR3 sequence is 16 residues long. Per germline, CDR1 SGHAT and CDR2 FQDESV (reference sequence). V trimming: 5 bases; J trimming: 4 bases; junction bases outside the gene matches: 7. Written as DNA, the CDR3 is TGTGCCAGCAGCCCCCGACAGGGGGCGATCACCGGGGAGCTGTTTTTT. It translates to CASSPRQGAITGELFF.

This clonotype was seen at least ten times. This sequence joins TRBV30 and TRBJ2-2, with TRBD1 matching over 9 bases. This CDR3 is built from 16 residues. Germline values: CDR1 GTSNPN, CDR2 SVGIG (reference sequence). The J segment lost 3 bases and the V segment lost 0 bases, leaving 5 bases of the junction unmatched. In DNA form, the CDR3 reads TGTGCCTGGAGTGTACGCTGGACAGGGGACACCGGGGAGCTGTTTTTT. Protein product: CAWSVRWTGDTGELFF.

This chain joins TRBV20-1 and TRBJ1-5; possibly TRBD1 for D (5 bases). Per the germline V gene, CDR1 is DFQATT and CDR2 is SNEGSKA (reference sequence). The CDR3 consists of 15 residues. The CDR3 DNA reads TGCTTCTGGGGCCAGGCGAAGGTCGAGAAGCAGCCCCAGCATTTT. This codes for CFWGQAKVEKQPQHF.

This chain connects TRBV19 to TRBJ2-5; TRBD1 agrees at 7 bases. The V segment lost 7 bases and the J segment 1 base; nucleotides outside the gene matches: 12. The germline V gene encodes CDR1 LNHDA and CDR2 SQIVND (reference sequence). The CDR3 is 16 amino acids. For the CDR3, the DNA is TGTGCCAGTACCGACAGGGTCACTTTCGGCCAAGAGACCCAGTACTTC. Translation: CASTDRVTFGQETQYF.

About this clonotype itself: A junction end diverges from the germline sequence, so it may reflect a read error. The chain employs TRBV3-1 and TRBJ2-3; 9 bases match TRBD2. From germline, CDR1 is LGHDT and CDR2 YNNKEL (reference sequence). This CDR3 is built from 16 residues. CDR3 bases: TGTGCCAGCAGCCCCAACGGCGGGGGGGCCACAGGTACGCAGTATTTT. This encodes CASSPNGGGATGTQYF.

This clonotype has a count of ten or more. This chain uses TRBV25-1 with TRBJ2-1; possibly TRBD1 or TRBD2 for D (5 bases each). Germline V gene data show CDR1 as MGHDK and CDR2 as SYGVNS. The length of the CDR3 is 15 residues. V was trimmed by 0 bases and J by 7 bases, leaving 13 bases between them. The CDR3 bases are TGTGCCAGCAGTGAATATCGAGGGAAGGGGAATGAGCAGTTCTTC. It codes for CASSEYRGKGNEQFF.

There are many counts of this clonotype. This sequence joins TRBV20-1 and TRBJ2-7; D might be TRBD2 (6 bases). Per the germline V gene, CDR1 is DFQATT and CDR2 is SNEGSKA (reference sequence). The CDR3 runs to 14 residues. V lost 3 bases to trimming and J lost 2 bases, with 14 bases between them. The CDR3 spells CSARPRDWTYEQYF. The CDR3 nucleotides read TGCAGTGCTAGGCCCCGGGACTGGACCTACGAGCAGTACTTC.

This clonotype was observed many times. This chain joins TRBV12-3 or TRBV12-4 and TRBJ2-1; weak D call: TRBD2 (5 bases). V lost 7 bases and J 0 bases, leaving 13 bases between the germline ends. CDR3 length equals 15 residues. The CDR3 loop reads CASIPSTTSYNEQFF. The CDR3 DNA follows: TGTGCCAGCATCCCATCGACTACCTCCTACAATGAGCAGTTCTTC.

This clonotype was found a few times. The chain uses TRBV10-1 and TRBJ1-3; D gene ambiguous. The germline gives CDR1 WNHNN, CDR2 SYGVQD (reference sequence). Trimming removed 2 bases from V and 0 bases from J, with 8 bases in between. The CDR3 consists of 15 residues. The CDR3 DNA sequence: TGCGCCAGCAGTGAGACGGAACCCTCTGGAAACACCATATATTTT. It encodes CASSETEPSGNTIYF.

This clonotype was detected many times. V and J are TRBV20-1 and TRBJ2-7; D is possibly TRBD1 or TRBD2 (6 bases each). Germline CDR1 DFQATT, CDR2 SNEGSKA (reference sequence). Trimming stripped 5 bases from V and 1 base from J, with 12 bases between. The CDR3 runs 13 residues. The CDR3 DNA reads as TGCAGTGCTTTAAGGAGGGGGTCCTACGAGCAGTACTTC. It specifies CSALRRGSYEQYF.

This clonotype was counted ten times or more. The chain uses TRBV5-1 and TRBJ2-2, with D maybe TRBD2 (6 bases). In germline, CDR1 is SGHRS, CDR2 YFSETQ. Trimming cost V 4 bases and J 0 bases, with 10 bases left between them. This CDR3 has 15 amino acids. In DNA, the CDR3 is TGCGCCAGCAGCCAAGGGACTCCGAACACCGGGGAGCTGTTTTTT. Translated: CASSQGTPNTGELFF.

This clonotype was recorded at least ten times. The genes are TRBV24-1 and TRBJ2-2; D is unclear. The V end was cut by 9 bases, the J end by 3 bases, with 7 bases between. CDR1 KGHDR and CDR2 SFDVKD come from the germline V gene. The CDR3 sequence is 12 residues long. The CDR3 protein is CATGGDTGELFF. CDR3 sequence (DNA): TGTGCCACCGGCGGCGACACCGGGGAGCTGTTTTTT.

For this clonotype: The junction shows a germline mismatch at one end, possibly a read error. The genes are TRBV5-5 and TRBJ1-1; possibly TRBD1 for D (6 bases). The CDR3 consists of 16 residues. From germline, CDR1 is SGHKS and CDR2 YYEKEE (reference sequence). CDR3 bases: TGTGCCAGCAGCTTTACTCTCGACAGGACCTCCACTGTAGCTTTCTTT. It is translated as CASSFTLDRTSTVAFF.

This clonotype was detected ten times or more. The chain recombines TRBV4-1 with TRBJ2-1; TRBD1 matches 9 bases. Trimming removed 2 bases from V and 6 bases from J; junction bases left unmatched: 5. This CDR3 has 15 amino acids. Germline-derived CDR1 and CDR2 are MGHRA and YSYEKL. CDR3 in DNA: TGCGCCAGCAGCCAATCCGGGACAGGGAGCAATGAGCAGTTCTTC. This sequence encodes CASSQSGTGSNEQFF.

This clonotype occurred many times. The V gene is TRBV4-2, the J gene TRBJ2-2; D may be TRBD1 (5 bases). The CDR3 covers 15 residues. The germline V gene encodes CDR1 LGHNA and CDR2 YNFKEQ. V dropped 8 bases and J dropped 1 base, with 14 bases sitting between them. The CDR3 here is CASSGADVNTGELFF. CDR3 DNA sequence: TGTGCCAGCTCTGGGGCGGACGTGAACACCGGGGAGCTGTTTTTT.

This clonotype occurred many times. The CDR3 loop is CASSPISQGKVAYEQYF. The DNA for the CDR3 is TGTGCCAGCAGCCCTATTTCTCAGGGGAAGGTAGCCTACGAGCAGTACTTC. V and J are TRBV6-2 or TRBV6-3 and TRBJ2-7; D is perhaps TRBD1 (6 bases). CDR1 MNHEY and CDR2 SVGEGT come from the germline V gene. The CDR3 covers 17 residues. Trimming left V 6 bases short and J 2 bases short, with 23 bases between.

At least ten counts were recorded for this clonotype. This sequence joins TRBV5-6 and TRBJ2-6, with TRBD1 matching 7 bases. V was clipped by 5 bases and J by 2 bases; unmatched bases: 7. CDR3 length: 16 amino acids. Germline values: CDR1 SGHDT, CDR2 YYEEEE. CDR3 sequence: CASSSYDRAGANVLTF. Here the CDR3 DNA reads TGTGCCAGCAGTTCCTACGACAGGGCTGGGGCCAACGTCCTGACTTTC. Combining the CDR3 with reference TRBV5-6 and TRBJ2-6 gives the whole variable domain DAGVTQSPTHLIKTRGQQVTLRCSPKSGHDTVSWYQQALGQGPQFIFQYYEEEERQRGNFPDRFSGHQFPNYSSELNVNALLLGDSALYLCASSSYDRAGANVLTFGAGSRLTVL.